This T cell receptor (beta chain) was documented in a study of cytomegalovirus exposure and HLA in healthy donors. The PCR used 60 Vbeta and 13 Jbeta primers. Libraries were prepared by immunoSEQ multiplex PCR; TCRdb keeps only in-frame clonotypes and omits some of them. The table has around 100,000 clones, around 77% seen once. The trim removed 8 bases at V and 0 bases at J, leaving 8 bases unmatched. The CDR3 covers 15 residues. The germline gives CDR1 SGHRS, CDR2 YFSETQ. The TCR sequence derives from a woman aged 25-40 years in good health and CMV-seropositive. The chain carries TRBV5-1 and TRBJ2-1; 7 nucleotides line up with TRBD2. Sequencing used PBMCs. The DNA of the CDR3 is TGCGCCAGTGAGCGGGGCCCCAGCTCCTACAATGAGCAGTTCTTC. Translating gives CASERGPSSYNEQFF. The whole variable domain, filled in from reference TRBV5-1 and TRBJ2-1, reads KAGVTQTPRYLIKTRGQQVTLSCSPISGHRSVSWYQQTPGQGLQFLFEYFSETQRNKGNFPGRFSGRQFSNSRSEMNVSTLELGDSALYLCASERGPSSYNEQFFGPGTRLTVL.